This T cell receptor (beta chain) appears in the sequencing data of a study of T-cell reconstitution after alpha-beta-depleted transplantation in children. During its preparation, the TCRbeta library received unique molecular identifiers. Each CDR3 protein is one row after TCRdb ran MiXCR on the PCR reads. The profile shows some 390,000 distinct CDR3 sequences, 20% of them singletons. V shed 0 bases and J shed 2 bases, with 9 bases lying between them. CDR1 and CDR2 from the germline V gene are DFQATT and SNEGSKA (reference sequence). This CDR3 comprises 14 residues. This clonotype was seen a few times.

This chain uses TRBV20-1 with TRBJ2-3; tentative D call: TRBD2 (5 bases). This TCR was recovered from a human donor who donated a stem cell graft to a child with acute myeloid leukemia. The sequenced sample was PBMCs from the stem cell graft donor, obtained from the stem cell graft. The CDR3 here is CSARERAHTDTQYF. CDR3 DNA: TGCAGTGCTAGAGAGCGGGCTCACACAGATACGCAGTATTTT.